This T cell receptor beta chain was recorded in a study of control samples from healthy donors and cancer patients. Libraries were prepared by immunoSEQ multiplex PCR; TCRdb keeps only in-frame clonotypes and omits some of them. The profile shows over 150,000 clones, 91% of them singletons. Per germline, CDR1 LGHDT and CDR2 YNNKEL (reference sequence). This CDR3 is built from 15 residues. V lost 4 bases and J lost 6, with 15 bases in between. The sequenced sample consisted of blood. This receptor was obtained from a woman aged 40 to 50 in good health. The chain couples TRBV3-1 (or the pseudogene TRBV3-2) to TRBJ2-2; D unclear. The CDR3 loop reads CASSPRDSASGELFF. The DNA of the CDR3 is TGTGCCAGCAGCCCTCGCGACTCGGCCTCCGGGGAGCTGTTTTTT.